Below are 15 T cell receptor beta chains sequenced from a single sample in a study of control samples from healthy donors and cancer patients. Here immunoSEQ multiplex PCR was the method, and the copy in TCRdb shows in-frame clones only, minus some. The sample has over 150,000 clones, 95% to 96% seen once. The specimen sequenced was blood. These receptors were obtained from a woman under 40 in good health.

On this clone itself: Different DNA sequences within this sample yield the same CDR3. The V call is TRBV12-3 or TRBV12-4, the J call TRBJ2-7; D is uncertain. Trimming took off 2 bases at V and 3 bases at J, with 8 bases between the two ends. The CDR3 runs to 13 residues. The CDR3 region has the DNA TGTGCCAGCAGTTTATCAGGTGGCTACGAGCAGTACTTC. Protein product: CASSLSGGYEQYF.

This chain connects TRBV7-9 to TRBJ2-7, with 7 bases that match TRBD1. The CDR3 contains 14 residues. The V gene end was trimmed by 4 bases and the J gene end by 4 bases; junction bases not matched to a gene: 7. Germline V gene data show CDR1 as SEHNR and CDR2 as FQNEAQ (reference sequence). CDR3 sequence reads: CASSSSGQAYEQYF. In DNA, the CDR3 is TGTGCCAGCAGCTCCTCCGGACAGGCTTACGAGCAGTACTTC.

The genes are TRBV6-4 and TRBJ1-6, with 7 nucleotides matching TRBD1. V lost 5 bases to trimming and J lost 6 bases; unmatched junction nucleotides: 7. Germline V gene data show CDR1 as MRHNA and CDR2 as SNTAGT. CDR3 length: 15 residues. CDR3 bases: TGTGCCAGCAGTAGACCCAGGGGGAGTAATTCACCCCTCCACTTT. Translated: CASSRPRGSNSPLHF.

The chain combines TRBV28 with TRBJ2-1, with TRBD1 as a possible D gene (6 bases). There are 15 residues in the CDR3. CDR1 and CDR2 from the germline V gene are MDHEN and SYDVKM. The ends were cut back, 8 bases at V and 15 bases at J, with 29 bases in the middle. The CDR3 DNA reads TGTGCCAGCTATACTCGCAGGGGACGGGACACAACCCCGTTCTTC. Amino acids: CASYTRRGRDTTPFF.

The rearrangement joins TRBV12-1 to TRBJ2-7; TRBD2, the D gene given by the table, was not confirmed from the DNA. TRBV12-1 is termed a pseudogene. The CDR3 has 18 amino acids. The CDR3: CASSPGLAGGYGTYEQYF. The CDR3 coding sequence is TGTGCCAGCAGCCCTGGACTAGCGGGGGGTTATGGGACCTACGAGCAGTACTTC.

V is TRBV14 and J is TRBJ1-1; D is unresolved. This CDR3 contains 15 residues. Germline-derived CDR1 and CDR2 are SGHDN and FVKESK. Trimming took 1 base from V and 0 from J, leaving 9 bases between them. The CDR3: CASSQVRVMNTEAFF. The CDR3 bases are TGTGCCAGCAGCCAAGTTAGGGTAATGAACACTGAAGCTTTCTTT.

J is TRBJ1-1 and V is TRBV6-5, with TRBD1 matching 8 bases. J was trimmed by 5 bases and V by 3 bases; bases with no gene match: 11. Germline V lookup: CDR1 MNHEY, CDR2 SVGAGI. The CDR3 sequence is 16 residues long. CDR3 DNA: TGTGCCAGCAGTTATTCACCGGGACAGGTAATGACTGAAGCTTTCTTT. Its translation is CASSYSPGQVMTEAFF.

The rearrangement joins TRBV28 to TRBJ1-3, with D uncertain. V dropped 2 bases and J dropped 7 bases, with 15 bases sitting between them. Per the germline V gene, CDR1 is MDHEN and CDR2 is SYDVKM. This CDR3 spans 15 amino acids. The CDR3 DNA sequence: TGTGCCAGCAGTTTAGAGCGAACCTGGCCGAACACCATATATTTT. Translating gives CASSLERTWPNTIYF.

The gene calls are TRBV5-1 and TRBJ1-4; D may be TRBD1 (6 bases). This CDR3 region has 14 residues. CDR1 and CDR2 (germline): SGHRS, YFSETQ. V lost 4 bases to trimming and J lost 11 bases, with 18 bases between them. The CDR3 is CASSPVSGEVKLFF. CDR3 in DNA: TGCGCCAGCAGCCCCGTCTCAGGGGAGGTGAAACTGTTTTTT.

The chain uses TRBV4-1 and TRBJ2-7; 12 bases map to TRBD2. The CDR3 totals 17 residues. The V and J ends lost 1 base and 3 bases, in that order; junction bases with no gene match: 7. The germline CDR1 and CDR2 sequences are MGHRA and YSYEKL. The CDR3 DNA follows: TGCGCCAGCAGCCAAGTCCCACTACTAGCGGGGGGCTACGAGCAGTACTTC. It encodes CASSQVPLLAGGYEQYF.

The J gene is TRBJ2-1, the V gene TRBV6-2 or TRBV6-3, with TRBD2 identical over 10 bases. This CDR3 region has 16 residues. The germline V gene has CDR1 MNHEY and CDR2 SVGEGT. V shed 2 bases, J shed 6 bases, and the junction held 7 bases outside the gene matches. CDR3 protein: CASSYRASGGSNEQFF. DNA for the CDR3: TGTGCCAGCAGTTACCGAGCTAGCGGGGGATCCAATGAGCAGTTCTTC.

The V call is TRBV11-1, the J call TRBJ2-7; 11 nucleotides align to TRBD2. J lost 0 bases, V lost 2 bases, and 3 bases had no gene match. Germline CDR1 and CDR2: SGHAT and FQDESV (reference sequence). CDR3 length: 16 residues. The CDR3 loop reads CASSLIGLAGSYEQYF. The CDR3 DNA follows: TGTGCCAGCAGCTTAATAGGACTAGCGGGCTCCTACGAGCAGTACTTC.

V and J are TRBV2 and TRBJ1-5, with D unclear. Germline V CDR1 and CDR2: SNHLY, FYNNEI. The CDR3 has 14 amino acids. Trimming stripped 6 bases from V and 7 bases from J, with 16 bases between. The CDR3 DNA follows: TGTGCCAGCAGCGAGGGAAGGGTCGAGCAGCCCCAGCATTTT. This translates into CASSEGRVEQPQHF. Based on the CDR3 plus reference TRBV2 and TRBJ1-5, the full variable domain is EPEVTQTPSHQVTQMGQEVILRCVPISNHLYFYWYRQILGQKVEFLVSFYNNEISEKSEIFDDQFSVERPDGSNFTLKIRSTKLEDSAMYFCASSEGRVEQPQHFGDGTRLSIL.

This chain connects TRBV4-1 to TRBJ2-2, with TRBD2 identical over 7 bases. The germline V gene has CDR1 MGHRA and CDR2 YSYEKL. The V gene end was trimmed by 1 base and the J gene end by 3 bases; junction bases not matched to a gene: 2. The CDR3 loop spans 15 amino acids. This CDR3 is CASSQVRGDTGELFF. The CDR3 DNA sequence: TGCGCCAGCAGCCAAGTACGGGGGGACACCGGGGAGCTGTTTTTT.

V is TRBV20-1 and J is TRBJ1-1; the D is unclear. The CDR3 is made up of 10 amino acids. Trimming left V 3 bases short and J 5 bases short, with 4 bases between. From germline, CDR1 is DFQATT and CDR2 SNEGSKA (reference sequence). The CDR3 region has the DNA TGCAGTGCTAGTCGTACTGAAGCTTTCTTT. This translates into CSASRTEAFF.